The sample holds one count of the clone carrying this T cell receptor (beta chain). These data come from a study of blood T cell repertoires in COVID-19. Across the study: The study drew acute and convalescent COVID-19 samples from the United States, Italy and Spain. T cells, B-cell-depleted T cells, or PBMCs provided the cDNA or gDNA that served as material.

TCRdb's copy holds only in-frame clones and misses some; the assay was immunoSEQ multiplex PCR. This table has a few hundred thousand clones, over 65% appearing once. The length of the CDR3 is 16 residues. From germline, CDR1 is SGHNT and CDR2 YYREEE (reference sequence). The J segment lost 4 bases and the V segment lost 3 bases, leaving 10 bases of the junction unmatched. The V and J genes are TRBV5-4 and TRBJ1-1; 9 bases line up with TRBD1. The specimen was PBMCs or T cells enriched from blood (not recorded which). This TCR was sampled from a woman aged 55-69 years who had recovered from COVID-19. The CDR3 DNA sequence: TGTGCCAGCAGCTCCCGAACAGGGGGCGCCAGCACTGAAGCTTTCTTT. It is translated as CASSSRTGGASTEAFF.